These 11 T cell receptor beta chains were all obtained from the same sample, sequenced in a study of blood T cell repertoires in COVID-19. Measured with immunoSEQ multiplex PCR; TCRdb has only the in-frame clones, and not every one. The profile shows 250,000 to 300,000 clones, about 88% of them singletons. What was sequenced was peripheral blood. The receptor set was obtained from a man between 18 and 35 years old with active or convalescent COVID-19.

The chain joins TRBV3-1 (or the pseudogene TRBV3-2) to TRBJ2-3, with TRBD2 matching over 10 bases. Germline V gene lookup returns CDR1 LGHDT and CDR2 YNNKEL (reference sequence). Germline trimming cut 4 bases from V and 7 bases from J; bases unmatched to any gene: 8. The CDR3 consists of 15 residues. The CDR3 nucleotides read TGTGCCAGCAGCCCCCTAGCGGGGGAGGGGAATACGCAGTATTTT. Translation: CASSPLAGEGNTQYF.

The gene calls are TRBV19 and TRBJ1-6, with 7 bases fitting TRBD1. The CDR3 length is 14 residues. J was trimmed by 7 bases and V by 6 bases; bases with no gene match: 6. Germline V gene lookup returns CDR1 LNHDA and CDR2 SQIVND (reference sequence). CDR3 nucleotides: TGTGCCAGTAGATCCGGGACAGCGAATTCACCCCTCCACTTT. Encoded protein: CASRSGTANSPLHF.

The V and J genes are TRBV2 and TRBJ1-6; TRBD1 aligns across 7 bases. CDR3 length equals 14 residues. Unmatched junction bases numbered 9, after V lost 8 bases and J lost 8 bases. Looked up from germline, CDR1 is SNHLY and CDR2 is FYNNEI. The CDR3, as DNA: TGTGCCAGCGCCCTGGGACAGAGAGATTCACCCCTCCACTTT. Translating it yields CASALGQRDSPLHF.

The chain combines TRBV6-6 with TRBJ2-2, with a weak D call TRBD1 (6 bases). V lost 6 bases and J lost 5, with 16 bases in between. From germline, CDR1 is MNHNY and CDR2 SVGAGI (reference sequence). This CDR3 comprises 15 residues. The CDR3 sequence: CASRIDRFSTGELFF. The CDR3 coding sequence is TGTGCCAGCAGGATCGACAGGTTTTCGACCGGGGAGCTGTTTTTT.

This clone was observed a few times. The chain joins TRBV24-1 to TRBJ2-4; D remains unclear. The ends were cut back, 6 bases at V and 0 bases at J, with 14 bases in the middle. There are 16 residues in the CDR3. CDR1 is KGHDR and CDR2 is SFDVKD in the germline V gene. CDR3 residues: CATSLESWVAKNIQYF. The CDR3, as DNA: TGTGCCACCAGTCTAGAATCTTGGGTAGCCAAAAACATTCAGTACTTC.

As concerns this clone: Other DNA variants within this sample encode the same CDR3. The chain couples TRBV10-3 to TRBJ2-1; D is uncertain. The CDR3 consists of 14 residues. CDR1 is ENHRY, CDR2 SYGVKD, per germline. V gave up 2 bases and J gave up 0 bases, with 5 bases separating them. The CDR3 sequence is CAISELSSYNEQFF. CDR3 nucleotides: TGTGCCATCAGTGAGCTAAGCTCCTACAATGAGCAGTTCTTC.

CDR3: CASSPRLLYSDTIYF. CDR3 sequence (DNA): TGTGCCAGCAGCCCCAGACTGCTTTATTCGGACACCATATATTTT. The chain has TRBV9 and TRBJ1-3; no firm D call. The CDR3 is 15 residues long. Per the germline V gene, CDR1 is SGDLS and CDR2 is YYNGEE. The V end was cut by 4 bases, the J end by 8 bases, with 19 bases between.

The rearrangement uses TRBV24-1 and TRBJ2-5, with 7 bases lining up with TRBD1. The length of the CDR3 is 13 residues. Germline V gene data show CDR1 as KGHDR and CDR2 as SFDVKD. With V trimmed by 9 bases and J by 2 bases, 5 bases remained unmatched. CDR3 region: CATGVTGQETQYF. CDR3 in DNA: TGTGCCACCGGAGTGACAGGGCAAGAGACCCAGTACTTC.

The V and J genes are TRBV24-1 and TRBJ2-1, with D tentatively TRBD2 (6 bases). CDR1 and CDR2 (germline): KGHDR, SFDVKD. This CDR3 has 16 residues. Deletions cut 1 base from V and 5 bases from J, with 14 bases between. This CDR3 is CATSDLGGVKNNEQFF. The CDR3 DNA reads TGTGCCACCAGTGATTTAGGCGGGGTTAAAAACAATGAGCAGTTCTTC.

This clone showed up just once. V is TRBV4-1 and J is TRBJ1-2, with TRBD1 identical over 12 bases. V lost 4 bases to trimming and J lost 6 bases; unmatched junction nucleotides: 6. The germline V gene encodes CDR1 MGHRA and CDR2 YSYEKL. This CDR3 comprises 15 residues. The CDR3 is CASSLSGTGGDGYTF. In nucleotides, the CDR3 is TGCGCCAGCAGCCTCTCCGGGACAGGGGGCGATGGCTACACCTTC.

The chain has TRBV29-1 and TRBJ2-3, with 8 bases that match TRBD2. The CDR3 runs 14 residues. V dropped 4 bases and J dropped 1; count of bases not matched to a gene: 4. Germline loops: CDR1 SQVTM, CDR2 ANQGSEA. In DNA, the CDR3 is TGCAGCGTTGCCCGTAGCGGGGGCACAGATACGCAGTATTTT. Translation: CSVARSGGTDTQYF.